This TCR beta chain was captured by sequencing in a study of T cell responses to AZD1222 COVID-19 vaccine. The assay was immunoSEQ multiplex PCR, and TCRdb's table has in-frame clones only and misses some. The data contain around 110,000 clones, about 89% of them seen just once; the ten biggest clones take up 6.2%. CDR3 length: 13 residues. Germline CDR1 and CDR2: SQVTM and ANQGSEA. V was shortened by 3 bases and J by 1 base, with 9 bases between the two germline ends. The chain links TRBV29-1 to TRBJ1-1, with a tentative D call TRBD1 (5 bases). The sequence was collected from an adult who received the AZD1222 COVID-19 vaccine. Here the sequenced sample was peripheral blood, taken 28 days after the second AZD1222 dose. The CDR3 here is CSVDRGTNTEAFF. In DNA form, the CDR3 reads TGCAGCGTTGATCGGGGCACGAACACTGAAGCTTTCTTT.